The text below deals with one T cell receptor (beta chain). The data derive from a study of blood T cell repertoires in COVID-19. Study background: Nucleic acid was either cDNA or gDNA, and it came from T cells, B-cell-depleted T cells, or PBMCs.

Some clones are missing from TCRdb's copy, which holds only in-frame ones; the method was immunoSEQ multiplex PCR. The sample holds roughly 110,000 clones, approximately 85% seen once. This clonotype was sampled from an older woman with COVID-19, enrolled during active disease. Sequencing was done on a sample of peripheral blood.

This CDR3 reads CASSYPQGTGANVLTF. The CDR3 DNA sequence: TGTGCCAGCAGTTACCCCCAGGGGACTGGGGCCAACGTCCTGACTTTC. The rearrangement uses TRBV6-2 or TRBV6-3 and TRBJ2-6; a weak D match, TRBD1 (6 bases). V was trimmed by 2 bases and J by 2 bases, leaving 10 bases between them. CDR1 is MNHEY, CDR2 SVGEGT, per germline. The CDR3 length is 16 residues.